This record concerns one T cell receptor (beta chain) sequence. This record belongs to a study of blood T cell repertoires in COVID-19. Study overall: COVID-19 samples, acute and convalescent, were from the United States, Italy and Spain.

Germline V gene sequence: CDR1 LNHDA, CDR2 SQIVND (reference sequence). The V and J ends lost 3 bases and 4 bases respectively, with 12 bases between them. The CDR3 extends over 14 amino acids. Methods used by the authors: How many nucleated cells were present was estimated from reference gene primer amplification. Only in-frame clones appear in the TCRdb table, and some are missing; sequencing was by immunoSEQ multiplex PCR. V, J and clone size reflect that table, while D and trimming were determined from the DNA. The sample consists of around 78,000 clones, around 90% of them appearing once. This TCR came from a human donor in a cohort sampled during active COVID-19. V usage is TRBV19 and J usage is TRBJ2-5; the D gene is possibly TRBD1 (5 bases). Sequenced: peripheral blood. CDR3 sequence: CASSIGRVGETQYF. CDR3 nucleotide sequence: TGTGCCAGTAGTATCGGCAGGGTTGGAGAGACCCAGTACTTC.